One sample yielded the 21 T cell receptor beta chains listed below, sequenced in a study of shared clonotypes between healthy human individuals. This table comes from immunoSEQ multiplex PCR, and its TCRdb copy is limited to in-frame clones, with some not included. This sample has about 1.5 million clones, with approximately 98% found just once. The source material was naive CD4+ T cells sorted from blood. The subset here: CD45RA+ positively selected. These receptors were collected from a man aged 30-40 years in good health.

The chain joins TRBV6-5 to TRBJ1-1, with D hard to call. Per germline, CDR1 MNHEY and CDR2 SVGAGI. V lost 2 bases to trimming and J lost 0 bases, with 13 bases between them. CDR3 length: 16 amino acids. The CDR3 DNA is TGTGCCAGCAGTTACGCGCCAGACCTAATGAACACTGAAGCTTTCTTT. This sequence encodes CASSYAPDLMNTEAFF.

This chain uses TRBV28 with TRBJ2-3; D could derive from TRBD1 or TRBD2 (5 bases each). The CDR3 runs 18 residues. V dropped 4 bases and J dropped 2 bases, with 22 bases sitting between them. The germline gives CDR1 MDHEN, CDR2 SYDVKM. This CDR3 is CASSSPFVSGRPTDTQYF. The CDR3 DNA is TGTGCCAGCAGTTCACCTTTCGTTTCGGGGCGTCCCACAGATACGCAGTATTTT. Looking up the rest from reference TRBV28 and TRBJ2-3 gives the full variable domain: DVKVTQSSRYLVKRTGEKVFLECVQDMDHENMFWYRQDPGLGLRLIYFSYDVKMKEKGDIPEGYSVSREKKERFSLILESASTNQTSMYLCASSSPFVSGRPTDTQYFGPGTRLTVL.

J is TRBJ2-1 and V is TRBV15; 7 nucleotides line up with TRBD2. The CDR3 sequence is 15 residues long. V lost 4 bases, J lost 2 bases, and 5 bases stayed unmatched. The germline V gene has CDR1 LNHNV and CDR2 YYDKDF (reference sequence). CDR3 coding DNA: TGTGCCACCAGCAAACTAGCGAAAACCTACAATGAGCAGTTCTTC. Its protein product is CATSKLAKTYNEQFF.

The chain recombines TRBV9 with TRBJ2-1, with D possibly being TRBD1 or TRBD2 (5 bases each). The CDR3 has 14 residues. Trimming took 0 bases from V and 9 from J, leaving 13 bases between them. The germline gives CDR1 SGDLS, CDR2 YYNGEE. CDR3 nucleotide sequence: TGTGCCAGCAGCGTAGAACTGGTGGGACCTGAGCAGTTCTTC. This translates into CASSVELVGPEQFF.

This chain links TRBV6-1 with TRBJ2-7; D not resolved. Trimming took 3 bases from V and 3 from J, leaving 12 bases between them. Germline loops: CDR1 MNHNS, CDR2 SASEGT. The CDR3 totals 14 residues. As DNA, the CDR3 is TGTGCCAGCAGTGAGACCCTGCGGAACTACGAGCAGTACTTC. Protein sequence: CASSETLRNYEQYF.

This chain joins TRBV5-5 and TRBJ1-1, with 7 positions matching TRBD1. The J segment lost 0 bases and the V segment lost 0 bases, leaving 8 bases of the junction unmatched. Germline V CDR1 and CDR2: SGHKS, YYEKEE (reference sequence). This CDR3 comprises 17 residues. The CDR3 spells CASSLALQGRVNTEAFF. The DNA of the CDR3 is TGTGCCAGCAGCTTGGCCCTACAGGGGCGCGTGAACACTGAAGCTTTCTTT. The full variable domain, completed using reference TRBV5-5 and TRBJ1-1, is DAGVTQSPTHLIKTRGQQVTLRCSPISGHKSVSWYQQVLGQGPQFIFQYYEKEERGRGNFPDRFSARQFPNYSSELNVNALLLGDSALYLCASSLALQGRVNTEAFFGQGTRLTVV.

The chain has TRBV5-1 and TRBJ2-5, with D possibly matching TRBD2 (6 bases). The V end was cut by 7 bases, the J end by 5 bases, with 21 bases between. The CDR3 runs 15 residues. Germline CDR1 reads SGHRS; CDR2 reads YFSETQ. The CDR3 here is CASSPQGLLAETQYF. DNA of the CDR3: TGCGCCAGCTCACCCCAGGGACTCCTCGCGGAGACCCAGTACTTC.

The gene calls are TRBV10-2 and TRBJ2-1; no definite D call. This CDR3 has 17 residues. Trimming cost V 1 base and J 3 bases, with 16 bases left between them. Germline V gene lookup returns CDR1 WSHSY and CDR2 SAAADI. CDR3 coding DNA: TGCGCCAGCAGTGAGTTTGGGCCCAACATCCTCTACAATGAGCAGTTCTTC. Translated, it gives CASSEFGPNILYNEQFF.

The J gene is TRBJ2-7, the V gene TRBV27, with D perhaps TRBD2 (6 bases). From germline, CDR1 is MNHEY and CDR2 SMNVEV (reference sequence). Deletions cut 4 bases from V and 11 bases from J, with 24 bases between. This CDR3 has 15 amino acids. CDR3 nucleotide sequence: TGTGCCAGCAGTTCAGGGACCGTCGGGACTGGGCTGGAGTACTTC. This sequence encodes CASSSGTVGTGLEYF.

The rearrangement uses TRBV7-9 and TRBJ1-4; 8 bases are a match to TRBD1. The CDR3 runs to 15 residues. With 6 bases clipped from V and 5 bases from J, the junction kept 8 bases outside the gene matches. Germline loops: CDR1 SEHNR, CDR2 FQNEAQ (reference sequence). The CDR3 spells CASRHLGQANEKLFF. In DNA, the CDR3 is TGTGCCAGCAGGCACTTGGGACAGGCAAATGAAAAACTGTTTTTT.

V and J are TRBV4-1 and TRBJ2-7; D is unclear. Trimming removed 0 bases from V and 3 bases from J, with 6 bases in between. Germline CDR1 and CDR2: MGHRA and YSYEKL. This CDR3 has 13 residues. The CDR3 is CASSQDLSYEQYF. In DNA, the CDR3 is TGCGCCAGCAGCCAAGATCTAAGCTACGAGCAGTACTTC.

The chain recombines TRBV15 with TRBJ2-6; D might be TRBD1 (6 bases). V gave up 5 bases and J gave up 0 bases, with 14 bases separating them. The germline gives CDR1 LNHNV, CDR2 YYDKDF (reference sequence). This CDR3 comprises 17 residues. The chain's CDR3 is CATSEPKQGSGANVLTF. Here the CDR3 DNA reads TGTGCCACCAGCGAACCTAAACAGGGCTCTGGGGCCAACGTCCTGACTTTC.

The rearrangement joins TRBV27 to TRBJ2-7, with D hard to call. Trimming took off 3 bases at V and 5 bases at J, with 17 bases between the two ends. Germline assignment: CDR1 MNHEY and CDR2 SMNVEV (reference sequence). The CDR3 is 15 residues long. The CDR3 DNA follows: TGTGCCAGCAGTTTTTACTCGCCCCGAGAGAACGAGCAGTACTTC. Protein sequence: CASSFYSPRENEQYF.

This chain links TRBV18 with TRBJ2-2; D might be TRBD1 (5 bases). This CDR3 spans 16 amino acids. The germline V gene encodes CDR1 KGHSH and CDR2 LQKENI. Trimming stripped 0 bases from V and 0 bases from J, with 8 bases between. The CDR3 reads CASSPPTATNTGELFF. As DNA, the CDR3 is TGTGCCAGCTCACCACCGACAGCCACGAACACCGGGGAGCTGTTTTTT.

The rearrangement joins TRBV10-3 to TRBJ2-3, with a possible D match to TRBD2 (6 bases). V was cut by 4 bases and J by 4 bases, with 12 bases left in between. CDR3 length equals 14 residues. Germline V gene data show CDR1 as ENHRY and CDR2 as SYGVKD. The DNA of the CDR3 is TGTGCCATCAGTGTAACGGGAGTGTCAGATACGCAGTATTTT. The encoded protein is CAISVTGVSDTQYF.

This sequence joins TRBV5-4 and TRBJ2-2; D possibly corresponds to TRBD1 (6 bases). The CDR3 runs 15 residues. Germline CDR1 SGHNT, CDR2 YYREEE (reference sequence). Trimming took 5 bases from V and 0 from J, leaving 11 bases between them. CDR3 in DNA: TGTGCCAGCAGGGCCGGGACAACGAACACCGGGGAGCTGTTTTTT. This encodes CASRAGTTNTGELFF. The variable domain in full, completed from reference TRBV5-4 and TRBJ2-2, reads ETGVTQSPTHLIKTRGQQVTLRCSSQSGHNTVSWYQQALGQGPQFIFQYYREEENGRGNFPPRFSGLQFPNYSSELNVNALELDDSALYLCASRAGTTNTGELFFGEGSRLTVL.

The chain is built from TRBV5-4 and TRBJ2-1, with 10 bases lining up with TRBD2. CDR3 length: 17 amino acids. Germline values: CDR1 SGHNT, CDR2 YYREEE (reference sequence). Germline trimming cut 3 bases from V and 6 bases from J; bases unmatched to any gene: 12. The CDR3 region has the DNA TGTGCCAGCAGCTCTGCCTTGGGAAGCGGGAGGGTCAATGAGCAGTTCTTC. This gives the protein CASSSALGSGRVNEQFF.

V and J are TRBV6-4 and TRBJ2-2; 12 bases align to TRBD2. Germline V gene sequence: CDR1 MRHNA, CDR2 SNTAGT. This CDR3 region has 18 residues. Unmatched junction bases numbered 6, after V lost 3 bases and J lost 1 base. This CDR3 reads CASSEVLAGGMNTGELFF. The CDR3 DNA sequence: TGTGCCAGCAGTGAGGTCCTAGCGGGAGGGATGAACACCGGGGAGCTGTTTTTT.

The CDR3 here is CASSQDPLGQHSTNEKLFF. The CDR3 DNA sequence: TGCGCCAGCAGCCAAGATCCCCTCGGACAGCACTCAACTAATGAAAAACTGTTTTTT. V and J are TRBV4-3 and TRBJ1-4; D might be TRBD1 (6 bases). Germline V CDR1 and CDR2: LGHNA, YSLEER. The CDR3 is 19 amino acids. Trimming left V 0 bases short and J 0 bases short, with 17 bases between.

This clone is a singleton in its sample. This chain joins TRBV18 and TRBJ2-7; TRBD2 is a possible D gene (6 bases). The CDR3 is made up of 15 amino acids. The V and J ends lost 4 bases and 5 bases respectively, with 18 bases between them. Germline CDR1 is KGHSH and CDR2 is LQKENI. CDR3 in amino acids: CASSRALAGGDEQYF. The CDR3 coding sequence is TGTGCCAGCTCACGAGCACTAGCCGGGGGTGACGAGCAGTACTTC. The entire variable domain, with the rest obtained from reference TRBV18 and TRBJ2-7, is as follows: NAGVMQNPRHLVRRRGQEARLRCSPMKGHSHVYWYRQLPEEGLKFMVYLQKENIIDESGMPKERFSAEFPKEGPSILRIQQVVRGDSAAYFCASSRALAGGDEQYFGPGTRLTVT.

J is TRBJ2-7 and V is TRBV6-5, with D possibly TRBD2 on 5 matching bases. The CDR3 length is 13 residues. With 5 bases removed from V and 3 bases from J, the gap between germline ends came to 11 bases. CDR1 is MNHEY, CDR2 SVGAGI, per germline. In DNA form, the CDR3 reads TGTGCCAGCAGTCATGGACTCAGCTACGAGCAGTACTTC. Translation: CASSHGLSYEQYF.